This T cell receptor (beta chain) emerged from a study of regulatory T cells in long-lasting Graves disease. Time point denoted: newly diagnosed GD, antithyroid drugs for less than 3 months. TCR sequences were obtained from RNA taken from PBMCs. This CDR3 region has 16 residues. Trimming removed 4 bases at V and 5 bases at J, with 18 bases between. The germline V gene encodes CDR1 SGHVS and CDR2 FQNEAQ. Construction of TCR beta libraries relied on iRepertoire HTBI primers and on Arm-PCR targeting CDR3 regions. TCRdb re-analysed the multiplex PCR reads in MiXCR, keeping a single row per CDR3 protein. The sample consists of approximately 400,000 distinct CDR3 sequences, approximately 12% of them appearing once. These data also formed part of another study, on T cells in Graves' hyperthyroidism and ophthalmopathy.

The chain is built from TRBV7-8 and TRBJ2-1, with a weak D call TRBD2 (6 bases). Sequenced material: peripheral blood mononuclear cells (PBMCs), taken at new diagnosis, from a patient treated with antithyroid drugs. This receptor was identified in a woman under 30 with Graves disease. CDR3 in DNA: TGTGCCAGCAGCTACCTTTGGGGGAGGTTTGACAATGAGCAGTTCTTC. It encodes CASSYLWGRFDNEQFF.